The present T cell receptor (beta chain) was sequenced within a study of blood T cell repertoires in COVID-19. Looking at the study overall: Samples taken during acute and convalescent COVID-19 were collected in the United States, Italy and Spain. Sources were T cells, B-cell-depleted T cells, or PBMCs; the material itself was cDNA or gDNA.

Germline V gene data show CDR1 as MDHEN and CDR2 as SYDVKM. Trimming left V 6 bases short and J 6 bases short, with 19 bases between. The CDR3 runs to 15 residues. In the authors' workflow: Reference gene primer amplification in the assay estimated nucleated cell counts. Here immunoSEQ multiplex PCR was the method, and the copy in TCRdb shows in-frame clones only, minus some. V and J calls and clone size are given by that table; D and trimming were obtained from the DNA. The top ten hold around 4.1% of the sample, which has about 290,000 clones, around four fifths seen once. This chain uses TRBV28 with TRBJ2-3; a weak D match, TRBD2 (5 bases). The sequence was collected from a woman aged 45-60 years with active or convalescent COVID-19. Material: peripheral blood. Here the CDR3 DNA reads TGTGCCAGCAGGTCACTAGTAAAGTTGTGGGATACGCAGTATTTT. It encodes CASRSLVKLWDTQYF.